This note documents a single TCR beta chain sequence. Its specificity is not known. Looked up from germline, CDR1 is SGHTA and CDR2 is FQGNSA. The CDR3 runs 16 residues. These data are taken from a study of T cells expressing NK-cell markers. About the study: Sorted CD3+CD56-NKG2C+, CD3+CD56+NKG2C- and CD3+CD56+NKG2C+ T cells were the source of the TCR beta repertoires. HCMV seropositivity marked most of the eight sequenced donors; one was seronegative. Study-wide results and limits: Dominant NKG2C+ clonotype frequencies of about 1.0-7.0% of CD8+ T cells were measured in roughly 6 donors. The CD3+CD56-NKG2C+ fraction was also led by these clonotypes in a few donors.

With the 5' RACE reads reprocessed, TCRdb shows one record per CDR3 protein and no DNA. The repertoire table contains about 540,000 distinct CDR3 sequences. Sequenced sample: blood T cells: a sorted CD56 or NKG2C T cell subset, CD4+ or CD8+ T cells, or bulk PBMC T cells (not recorded which). The sequence was obtained from a young man in good health. This chain links TRBV7-2 with TRBJ2-1; TCRdb outputs TRBD1, but without DNA this stays unchecked. CDR3 residues: CASSLEGRGLGNEQFF.